This TCR beta chain was captured in a study of T cell repertoires in cytomegalovirus infection. Comments on this clonotype: Its antigen is currently unknown.

Findings of the study overall: Carriers of CMV plus the relevant HLA were identified by cumulative public TCR beta family frequency. The study found HLA-C-restricted CMV-specific TCR beta clonotypes dominating the ex vivo response.

TCRdb itself ran the reads through MiXCR, one entry per CDR3 protein. This table has about 770,000 distinct CDR3 sequences, almost 30% appearing once. The sequenced sample was cultured CD8+ T cells from PBMCs, obtained from culture after CMV antigen stimulation. This TCR derives from a human donor in good health (CMV status not recorded). Some clones in this sample may be carry-over from other donors' samples.

DNA of the CDR3: TGTGCCAGCAGCCGATCGGCCCTAGGACCTTACAATGAGCAGTTCTTC. It codes for CASSRSALGPYNEQFF. The chain joins TRBV7-9 to TRBJ2-1; D uncertain. The CDR3 consists of 16 residues. V lost 5 bases and J 4 bases, leaving 18 bases between the germline ends. Germline-derived CDR1 and CDR2 are SEHNR and FQNEAQ (reference sequence).